The source of this T cell receptor (beta chain) is a study of identical twins. A remark on this clonotype: Germline and junction disagree at one end, which may indicate a read error.

TCRdb re-analysed the 5' RACE reads in MiXCR, keeping a single row per CDR3 protein. The sample consists of 1.5 million to 2 million distinct CDR3 sequences, more than 30% of them appearing once. The CDR3 is 15 amino acids. Germline V gives CDR1 SGHTA, CDR2 FQGNSA. Input material: cord blood. The chain couples TRBV7-2 to TRBJ2-1, with D perhaps matching TRBD1 (5 bases). The sequence was collected from a newborn girl in good health. The CDR3: CASRLGVSSYNEQFF. The CDR3 nucleotides read TGTGCCAGCAGGTTAGGGGTTAGCTCCTACAATGAGCAGTTCTTC.